This T cell receptor beta chain was identified in a study of cytomegalovirus exposure and HLA in healthy donors. For this clone: Its antigen is not known.

This CDR3 is 16 amino acids long. Germline trimming cut 3 bases from V and 8 bases from J; bases unmatched to any gene: 9. Germline loops: CDR1 SEHNR, CDR2 FQNEAQ (reference sequence). The study's findings and limits: Later analysis demonstrated an association between a missense DCLRE1C variant and TCR beta V- and J-gene trimming. Confirmation was obtained in vitro that a few CMV-associated chains are specific for CMV antigens. Reportedly, a later analysis found an Asian-associated ancestry cluster had fewer N-insertions than the approximately 700-donor mean.

PCR used 60 Vbeta primers and 13 Jbeta primers. Some clones are missing from TCRdb's copy, which holds only in-frame ones; the method was immunoSEQ multiplex PCR. The table lists about 160,000 clones, approximately 82% of them singletons. Sequenced: PBMCs. The sequence was collected from a male donor in good health and CMV-seronegative. V usage is TRBV7-9 and J usage is TRBJ1-4; 10 bases align to TRBD1. The CDR3 reads CASSFDRGHQVEKLFF. CDR3 coding DNA: TGTGCCAGCAGCTTCGACAGGGGGCATCAAGTGGAAAAACTGTTTTTT. Together with reference TRBV7-9 and TRBJ1-4, the CDR3 gives the full variable domain: DTGVSQNPRHKITKRGQNVTFRCDPISEHNRLYWYRQTLGQGPEFLTYFQNEAQLEKSRLLSDRFSAERPKGSFSTLEIQRTEQGDSAMYLCASSFDRGHQVEKLFFGSGTQLSVL.